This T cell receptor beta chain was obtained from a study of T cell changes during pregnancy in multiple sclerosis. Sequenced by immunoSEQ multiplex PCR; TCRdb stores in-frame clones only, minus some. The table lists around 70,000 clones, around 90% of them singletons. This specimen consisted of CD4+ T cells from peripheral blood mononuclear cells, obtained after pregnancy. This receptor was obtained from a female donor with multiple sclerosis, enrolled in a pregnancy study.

In DNA form, the CDR3 reads TGCGCCAGCAGCGTTCGAGTAGCGGGTAGCACAGATACGCAGTATTTT. It yields the protein CASSVRVAGSTDTQYF. The chain links TRBV5-1 to TRBJ2-3, with 7 bases fitting TRBD2. This CDR3 has 16 amino acids. Germline V CDR1 and CDR2: SGHRS, YFSETQ. The J segment lost 0 bases and the V segment lost 4 bases, leaving 8 bases of the junction unmatched.